The 19 T cell receptor beta chains listed next were all sequenced from one sample in a study of blood T cell repertoires in COVID-19. Clones were read by immunoSEQ multiplex PCR, and TCRdb kept only the in-frame ones, dropping some. The table includes 150,000 to 200,000 clones, 80% to 85% detected once. The sequenced sample consisted of peripheral blood. All receptors come from a woman aged 40 to 50 with COVID-19, enrolled during active disease.

The chain couples TRBV24-1 to TRBJ1-2; 9 bases match TRBD1. Trimming at V came to 3 bases and at J to 1 base, leaving 2 bases not matched to a gene. The CDR3 is 15 amino acids. CDR1 is KGHDR and CDR2 is SFDVKD in the germline V gene. DNA for the CDR3: TGTGCCACCAGTGATATGGGACAGGGTAACTATGGCTACACCTTC. Translated, it gives CATSDMGQGNYGYTF.

The rearrangement uses TRBV4-1 and TRBJ1-1; 9 nucleotides line up with TRBD1. The CDR3 loop spans 16 amino acids. The junction had 11 bases not matched to a gene; V was cut back by 3 bases and J by 6 bases. Germline CDR1 is MGHRA and CDR2 is YSYEKL. The CDR3 DNA reads as TGCGCCAGCAGCCACACCCGGGACAGGGATCTCCCTGAAGCTTTCTTT. This translates into CASSHTRDRDLPEAFF.

The chain has TRBV11-2 and TRBJ1-4; 10 bases line up with TRBD1. Losses at the gene ends were 6 bases for V and 0 bases for J; bases not matched to a gene: 10. This CDR3 comprises 18 residues. CDR1 is SGHAT and CDR2 is FQNNGV in the germline V gene. The CDR3 nucleotides are TGTGCCAGCAGACGTCGGGACAGGGGCCCTGCAACTAATGAAAAACTGTTTTTT. It encodes CASRRRDRGPATNEKLFF.

The chain carries TRBV5-1 and TRBJ1-4; 7 bases fit TRBD1. Trimming at V came to 3 bases and at J to 6 bases, leaving 5 bases not matched to a gene. The CDR3 loop spans 14 amino acids. Looked up from germline, CDR1 is SGHRS and CDR2 is YFSETQ. In DNA form, the CDR3 reads TGCGCCAGCAGCTCGGGACAGTTAGATGAAAAACTGTTTTTT. Protein sequence: CASSSGQLDEKLFF. The whole variable domain, filled in from reference TRBV5-1 and TRBJ1-4, reads KAGVTQTPRYLIKTRGQQVTLSCSPISGHRSVSWYQQTPGQGLQFLFEYFSETQRNKGNFPGRFSGRQFSNSRSEMNVSTLELGDSALYLCASSSGQLDEKLFFGSGTQLSVL.

V is TRBV4-1 and J is TRBJ2-1; TRBD2 agrees at 13 bases. Germline CDR1 is MGHRA and CDR2 is YSYEKL. CDR3 length: 17 amino acids. V gave up 0 bases and J gave up 4 bases; unmatched junction bases: 3. The CDR3 DNA follows: TGCGCCAGCAGCCAAGATAGGACTAGCGGGAGTTACAATGAGCAGTTCTTC. Residues: CASSQDRTSGSYNEQFF.

This clone was detected only a few times. The rearrangement uses TRBV6-5 and TRBJ1-6; TRBD1 agrees at 10 bases. The V segment lost 2 bases and the J segment 9 bases; nucleotides outside the gene matches: 4. The germline gives CDR1 MNHEY, CDR2 SVGAGI. This CDR3 is built from 15 residues. CDR3: CASSYEGQGSSPLHF. CDR3 DNA sequence: TGTGCCAGCAGTTACGAGGGACAGGGGAGTTCACCCCTCCACTTT.

This clone was observed a handful of times. V is TRBV6-4 and J is TRBJ2-2; 7 bases match TRBD1. The CDR3 has 15 residues. The V segment lost 0 bases and the J segment 2 bases; nucleotides outside the gene matches: 0. The germline V gene has CDR1 MRHNA and CDR2 SNTAGT. The DNA of the CDR3 is TGTGCCAGCAGTGACTCAGGGGGCAACACCGGGGAGCTGTTTTTT. Protein: CASSDSGGNTGELFF.

V usage is TRBV6-4 and J usage is TRBJ1-2, with TRBD1 matching over 9 bases. J was trimmed by 5 bases and V by 5 bases; bases with no gene match: 15. Germline assignment: CDR1 MRHNA and CDR2 SNTAGT. CDR3 length: 17 amino acids. The CDR3 DNA reads as TGTGCCAGCAGTATCGGGGCCACAGGGGGCGGTTGGTATGGCTACACCTTC. It yields the protein CASSIGATGGGWYGYTF.

The chain is built from TRBV28 and TRBJ1-1, with 8 bases aligning to TRBD1. V lost 1 base to trimming and J lost 1 base; unmatched junction nucleotides: 2. The length of the CDR3 is 15 residues. Germline V CDR1 and CDR2: MDHEN, SYDVKM. The CDR3 DNA follows: TGTGCCAGCAGTTTATATGGGACAGGGAACACTGAAGCTTTCTTT. It translates to CASSLYGTGNTEAFF.

The V call is TRBV7-2, the J call TRBJ2-3; D might be TRBD2 (6 bases). The CDR3 sequence is 16 residues long. Per germline, CDR1 SGHTA and CDR2 FQGNSA. V gave up 0 bases and J gave up 0 bases, with 10 bases separating them. CDR3 region: CASSLAQLASTDTQYF. Written as DNA, the CDR3 is TGTGCCAGCAGCTTAGCGCAGCTAGCGAGCACAGATACGCAGTATTTT.

This chain links TRBV11-1 with TRBJ2-7; the match to TRBD1 covers 9 bases. Looked up from germline, CDR1 is SGHAT and CDR2 is FQDESV (reference sequence). With V trimmed by 0 bases and J by 7 bases, 16 bases remained unmatched. This CDR3 region has 18 residues. CDR3 amino acids: CASSLAWPGTGSFAEQYF. Written as DNA, the CDR3 is TGTGCCAGCAGCTTAGCATGGCCCGGGACAGGGTCTTTTGCGGAGCAGTACTTC.

J is TRBJ1-4 and V is TRBV5-1, with 9 positions matching TRBD1. This CDR3 is built from 14 residues. The junction had 3 bases not matched to a gene; V was cut back by 2 bases and J by 7 bases. Germline V gives CDR1 SGHRS, CDR2 YFSETQ. The CDR3 nucleotides read TGCGCCAGCAGCTTACAGGGGGCCAGTGAAAAACTGTTTTTT. This translates into CASSLQGASEKLFF.

V and J are TRBV5-4 and TRBJ2-1; D gene ambiguous. Germline values: CDR1 SGHNT, CDR2 YYREEE (reference sequence). Trimming cost V 1 base and J 2 bases, with 13 bases left between them. The CDR3 length is 16 residues. The chain's CDR3 is CASSLLEVRPYNEQFF. The DNA for the CDR3 is TGTGCCAGCAGCTTGTTGGAAGTCAGGCCCTACAATGAGCAGTTCTTC.

The chain is built from TRBV18 and TRBJ1-1; D is uncertain. Per the germline V gene, CDR1 is KGHSH and CDR2 is LQKENI. CDR3 length equals 14 residues. Trimming removed 4 bases from V and 1 base from J, with 10 bases in between. This CDR3 reads CASSLGRGNTEAFF. The CDR3, as DNA: TGTGCCAGCTCACTCGGCCGGGGGAACACTGAAGCTTTCTTT.

This clone has just one count. The V and J genes are TRBV19 and TRBJ1-1; D may be TRBD1 (5 bases). CDR1 LNHDA and CDR2 SQIVND come from the germline V gene (reference sequence). CDR3 size: 14 residues. V dropped 2 bases and J dropped 1 base, with 8 bases sitting between them. The CDR3 spells CASSIQGPNTEAFF. CDR3 DNA sequence: TGTGCCAGTAGTATACAGGGCCCGAACACTGAAGCTTTCTTT.

V gene TRBV3-1 (or the pseudogene TRBV3-2) combines with J gene TRBJ2-1; unclear D gene. Germline CDR1 LGHDT, CDR2 YNNKEL (reference sequence). V shed 1 base and J shed 4 bases, with 8 bases lying between them. The CDR3 is 14 residues long. The chain's CDR3 is CASSQVAQYNEQFF. The DNA of the CDR3 is TGTGCCAGCAGCCAAGTGGCCCAATACAATGAGCAGTTCTTC.

The chain has TRBV5-1 and TRBJ1-2, with 7 bases fitting TRBD1. The V gene's germline CDR1 is SGHRS and CDR2 YFSETQ. Trimming at V came to 4 bases and at J to 7 bases, leaving 7 bases not matched to a gene. This CDR3 is 13 amino acids long. CDR3 region: CASSPTGTRGYTF. The CDR3, as DNA: TGCGCCAGCAGCCCGACAGGGACTCGTGGCTACACCTTC.

V and J are TRBV19 and TRBJ2-6; maybe TRBD2 (7 bases). Germline loops: CDR1 LNHDA, CDR2 SQIVND (reference sequence). Trimming left V 3 bases short and J 0 bases short, with 21 bases between. CDR3 length: 20 residues. The CDR3 coding sequence is TGTGCCAGTAGTATGGCCCTCGGGGAGGGGGTTTACTCTGGGGCCAACGTCCTGACTTTC. Its protein is CASSMALGEGVYSGANVLTF. Full variable domain (outside the CDR3, taken from reference TRBV19 and TRBJ2-6): DGGITQSPKYLFRKEGQNVTLSCEQNLNHDAMYWYRQDPGQGLRLIYYSQIVNDFQKGDIAEGYSVSREKKESFPLTVTSAQKNPTAFYLCASSMALGEGVYSGANVLTFGAGSRLTVL.

This clone was detected once. V gene TRBV5-4 combines with J gene TRBJ1-2; possible D gene TRBD1, 6 bases. CDR1 and CDR2 (germline): SGHNT, YYREEE (reference sequence). The V end was cut by 1 base, the J end by 8 bases, with 12 bases between. The CDR3 consists of 13 residues. The CDR3: CASSLTGTEGYTF. The CDR3 nucleotides read TGTGCCAGCAGCTTGACAGGGACGGAAGGCTACACCTTC.